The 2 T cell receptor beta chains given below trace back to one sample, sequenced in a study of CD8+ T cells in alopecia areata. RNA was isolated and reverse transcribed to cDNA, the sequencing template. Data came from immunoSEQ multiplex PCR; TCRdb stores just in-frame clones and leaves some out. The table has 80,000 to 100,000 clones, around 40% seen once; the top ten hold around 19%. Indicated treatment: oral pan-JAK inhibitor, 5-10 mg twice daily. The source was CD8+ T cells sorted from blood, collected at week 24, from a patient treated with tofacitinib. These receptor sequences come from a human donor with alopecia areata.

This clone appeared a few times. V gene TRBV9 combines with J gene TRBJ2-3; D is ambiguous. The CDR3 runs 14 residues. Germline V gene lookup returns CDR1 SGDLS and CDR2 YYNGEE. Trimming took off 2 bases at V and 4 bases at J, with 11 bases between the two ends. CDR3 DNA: TGTGCCAGCAGCGTCTACGGAGAGGCAGATACGCAGTATTTT. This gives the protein CASSVYGEADTQYF.

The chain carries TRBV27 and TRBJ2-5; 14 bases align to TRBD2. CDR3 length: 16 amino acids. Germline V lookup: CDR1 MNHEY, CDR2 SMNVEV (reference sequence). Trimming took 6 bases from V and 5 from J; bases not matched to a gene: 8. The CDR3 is CASSHQTSGREETQYF. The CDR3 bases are TGTGCCAGCAGCCACCAGACTAGCGGGAGGGAGGAGACCCAGTACTTC.